A selection of T cell receptor beta chains follows, all from one sample in a study of blood T cell repertoires in COVID-19. Data came from immunoSEQ multiplex PCR; TCRdb stores just in-frame clones and leaves some out. Here the sample spans 30,000 to 35,000 clones, roughly 80% being singletons. Sample: peripheral blood. These receptors were taken from a man in his fifties with acute or convalescent COVID-19. CDR3s include the opening cysteine and the closing phenylalanine or tryptophan. A D gene is named only where the DNA matches it firmly. Clone sizes are given selectively: once, few, many, or a class where the clone is expanded.

DNA | CDR3 | D | J | size | V
TGTGCCAGCAGTTGGAGCGGGGTTAGCACAGATACGCAGTATTTT | CASSWSGVSTDTQYF | TRBD2 | TRBJ2-3 | . | TRBV6-5
TGCGCCAGCAGCCAAGTAATTCCGAACACCGGGGAGCTGTTTTTT | CASSQVIPNTGELFF | . | TRBJ2-2 | . | TRBV4-1
TGCGCCAGCAGCCCCGGGTCGGCGGGACTCTACGAGCAGTACTTC | CASSPGSAGLYEQYF | . | TRBJ2-7 | few | TRBV4-1
TGTGCCAGCAGCCAATCACTAGCGGGGACCCACAATGAGCAGTTCTTC | CASSQSLAGTHNEQFF | TRBD2 | TRBJ2-1 | . | TRBV3-1/TRBV3-2
TGCGCCAGGATCCGGGACAGGGGGTATAATTCACCCCTCCACTTT | CARIRDRGYNSPLHF | TRBD1 | TRBJ1-6 | . | TRBV5-1
TGTGCCAGTCAGGGGGCGGGAGATACGCAGTATTTT | CASQGAGDTQYF | TRBD1 | TRBJ2-3 | . | TRBV5-6
TGTGCCAGCAGTTTAAATCTGTTCTATGGCTACACCTTC | CASSLNLFYGYTF | . | TRBJ1-2 | . | TRBV12-3/TRBV12-4
TGTGCCAGCTCATTGCGTGCTGAGCAGTTCTTC | CASSLRAEQFF | . | TRBJ2-1 | . | TRBV12-3/TRBV12-4
TGTGCCAGCTCACCGGGACAATCCGATAGCAATCAGCCCCAGCATTTT | CASSPGQSDSNQPQHF | . | TRBJ1-5 | . | TRBV18
TGCGCCAGCAGGGACGGGGGGATAAGCTACTTC | CASRDGGISYF | TRBD2 | TRBJ2-7 | . | TRBV5-1
TGTGCCAGCAGCCTCCCAGGGCGGGAAGCTTTCTTT | CASSLPGREAFF | . | TRBJ1-1 | . | TRBV12-3/TRBV12-4
TGTGCCAGCAGCGGGACAGGGGGGCACATTCAGTACTTC | CASSGTGGHIQYF | TRBD1 | TRBJ2-4 | . | TRBV12-3/TRBV12-4
TGTGCCAGCACTCCACAGGGAGTGAGTGATTCACCCCTCCACTTT | CASTPQGVSDSPLHF | . | TRBJ1-6 | . | TRBV2
TGTGCCAGTAGTTCTACCGGGACAGGGGGCGGCACTGAAGCTTTCTTT | CASSSTGTGGGTEAFF | TRBD1 | TRBJ1-1 | . | TRBV19
TGTGCCACGCAAGCGGGGACCTTGCAAGAGACCCAGTACTTC | CATQAGTLQETQYF | TRBD2 | TRBJ2-5 | . | TRBV27
TGCGCCAGCAACCCAGGACAGGGGTCGAACTATGGCTACACCTTC | CASNPGQGSNYGYTF | TRBD1 | TRBJ1-2 | . | TRBV10-2
TGTGCCAGCAGCCAAGATTGGAGGGAAACCAAAACAGATACGCAGTATTTT | CASSQDWRETKTDTQYF | . | TRBJ2-3 | . | TRBV3-1/TRBV3-2
TGTGCCAGCTCACCGGAGGGGGCGAATCCTCTGGTGTATGGCTACACCTTC | CASSPEGANPLVYGYTF | TRBD1 | TRBJ1-2 | once | TRBV18
TGTGCCAGCAGTGAAGACAGGGGGGACACTGAAGCTTTCTTT | CASSEDRGDTEAFF | TRBD1 | TRBJ1-1 | . | TRBV2
TGCAGCGTCCTAAGGTGGACTAGCGGACGGAACACCGGGGAGCTGTTTTTT | CSVLRWTSGRNTGELFF | TRBD2 | TRBJ2-2 | . | TRBV29-1